This is a list of T cell receptor beta chains from one sample in a study of blood T cell repertoires in COVID-19. Sequenced by immunoSEQ multiplex PCR; TCRdb stores in-frame clones only, minus some. The repertoire holds 97,000 or so clones, with 70% to 90% as singletons. The sample consisted of peripheral blood. The origin of the receptors is a man in his fifties with active COVID-19. Both conserved end residues are part of each CDR3. The order of the fields is J gene, V gene, D gene, CDR3 protein. The D gene is left open where the match is weak.

TRBJ1-3,TRBV7-9,-,CASSLERGYGNTIYF
TRBJ2-5,TRBV5-1,-,CASSLEAGRLQETQYF
TRBJ1-1,TRBV3-1/TRBV3-2,TRBD1,CASSQAPLGQGSTEAFF
TRBJ1-1,TRBV11-3,TRBD1,CASPGQENTEAFF
TRBJ2-7,TRBV3-1/TRBV3-2,TRBD2,CASSQTTRLANYEQYF
TRBJ2-1,TRBV7-9,-,CASTRPGSSYNEQFF
TRBJ1-1,TRBV14,-,CASSQRVGVGNTEAFF
TRBJ1-1,TRBV18,-,CASSPRELELFF
TRBJ2-1,TRBV5-5,TRBD2,CASSSSLAGGSYNEQFF
TRBJ1-2,TRBV12-3/TRBV12-4,-,CASSSLYGYTF
TRBJ2-5,TRBV5-1,TRBD1,CASNLGQGRGETQYF
TRBJ2-7,TRBV5-1,-,CASTDPVGGVGYEQYF
TRBJ1-5,TRBV7-9,-,CASSLIDQPQHF
TRBJ2-7,TRBV29-1,-,CSVHENEQYF